This TCR beta chain was retrieved from a study of CXCR3-negative and CXCR3-positive naive CD8 T cells (dated by TCRdb to the late 2010s). For the study in its entirety: In total, approximately 130 million TRB reads were obtained, corresponding to roughly 1.5 +/- 0.3 million reads per library. Diversity and physicochemical repertoire analyses covered under twelve donors pooled from two independent experiments. TRBV-TRBJ cluster analysis included naive subsets from roughly 5 donors and memory cells from 3 donors.

Instrument used: NextSeq 550. The Human TCR Profiling Kit (MiLaboratory) was used to make UMI-labeled 5' RACE TRB cDNA libraries. The full amount of extracted RNA was used for cDNA synthesis, and the full amount of resulting cDNA was used for PCR amplification. Libraries were prepared in parallel with an identical number of PCR cycles. As for the authors' bioinformatics: With a minimum of two reads required per UMI, MIGEC and MiXCR pulled out about 50,000 +/- 10,000 unique UMI-labeled TRB cDNA molecules from each library. An average of approximately 40,000 +/- 10,000 functional in-frame TRB CDR3 nucleotide clonotypes without stop codons was found per library. After downsampling to 5000 UMI-labeled TRB molecules per sample, diversity metrics, including normalized Shannon-Wiener and Chao1, were computed in VDJtools. Clonotype-size-weighted physicochemical properties of the central five CDR3 residues (interaction energy, strength, volume and Kidera factor 4) were computed in VDJtools. TCRdb reprocessed the sequencing reads and holds a single record per CDR3 protein sequence, with no DNA. What appears here as the V and J calls and clone size reflects TCRdb's work, not the paper's. The sample table gives under 85,000 distinct CDR3 sequences. About 1.4% of the sample is held by the ten biggest clonotypes.

On this clonotype: Its recognized antigen is unknown.

Broad study findings and their caveats: Freshly isolated PBMCs were used for most assays because CXCR3 expression partially decreased after cryopreservation. Because surface CD5, which has been linked to self-reactivity in mice, was comparable between naive subsets, TCR interaction strength was also inferred from TRB CDR3 physicochemical properties. Repertoire diversity was comparably high in both naive subsets but much lower in memory CD8+ T cells. Compared with CXCR3-negative naive cells, CXCR3-positive naive cells had TRB CDR3s with higher hydrophobicity (lower Kidera factor 4), lower energy, and higher strength and volume indices. TRBV-TRBJ usage was similar between naive CXCR3-negative and CXCR3-positive cells from the same donor, while memory cells showed distinct patterns.

Each CD8+ T cell subset was flow-sorted in triplicate, and 250,000 to 350,000 cells per subset were placed directly into RLT lysis buffer. Naive CD8+ T cells were defined stringently as CD45RO-CCR7+CD27+CD95- to exclude memory contaminants. Using standard density gradient centrifugation, peripheral blood mononuclear cells were isolated from buffy coats. Naive CXCR3-negative and CXCR3-positive CD8+ T cells were flow-sorted on a FACSAria III. An RNeasy Mini Kit was used to extract total RNA from the sorted cells. Taken from the germline V gene, the CDR1 and CDR2 loops are SGHVS and FNYEAQ. There are 16 amino acids in the CDR3, from cysteine to phenylalanine inclusive. DNA is not recorded here.

The rearranged chain carries TRBV7-6 and TRBJ2-1; TCRdb picks TRBD2, but there is no DNA to check that call. The origin of this receptor is a human donor in good health. Some clones in this sample may be carry-over from other donors' samples. What was sequenced was naive CXCR3- CD8+ T cells from blood. The sample's cell subset or site label is to be understood as: CD45RO-CCR7+CD27+CD95- naive CD8+ T cells lacking CXCR3 (TNR3-). The CDR3: CASSLLAGGPYNEQFF.